The entry below describes one T cell receptor (beta chain). The data are from a study of CD8+ T cells in alopecia areata. Stated treatment: oral pan-JAK inhibitor, 5-10 mg twice daily. Alopecia areata patients provided lesional scalp punch biopsies and peripheral blood, both collected for the study. Trimming took 4 bases from V and 3 from J, leaving 12 bases between them. Germline-derived CDR1 and CDR2 are MNHEY and SVGAGI. The CDR3 runs 15 residues. RNA was extracted and reverse transcribed into cDNA as the sequencing template. The table came from immunoSEQ multiplex PCR; TCRdb's copy has only in-frame clones and leaves some out. The table shows about 270,000 clones, with 60% occurring only once.

The clonotype was recovered from a human donor with alopecia areata. This sample comprised CD4+ T cells sorted from blood, obtained at approximately week 51, from a patient treated with tofacitinib. The rearrangement links TRBV6-5 to TRBJ1-4; maybe TRBD1 (6 bases). CDR3 loop: CASSLQGNANEKLFF. CDR3 bases: TGTGCCAGCAGTTTACAGGGAAATGCTAATGAAAAACTGTTTTTT.